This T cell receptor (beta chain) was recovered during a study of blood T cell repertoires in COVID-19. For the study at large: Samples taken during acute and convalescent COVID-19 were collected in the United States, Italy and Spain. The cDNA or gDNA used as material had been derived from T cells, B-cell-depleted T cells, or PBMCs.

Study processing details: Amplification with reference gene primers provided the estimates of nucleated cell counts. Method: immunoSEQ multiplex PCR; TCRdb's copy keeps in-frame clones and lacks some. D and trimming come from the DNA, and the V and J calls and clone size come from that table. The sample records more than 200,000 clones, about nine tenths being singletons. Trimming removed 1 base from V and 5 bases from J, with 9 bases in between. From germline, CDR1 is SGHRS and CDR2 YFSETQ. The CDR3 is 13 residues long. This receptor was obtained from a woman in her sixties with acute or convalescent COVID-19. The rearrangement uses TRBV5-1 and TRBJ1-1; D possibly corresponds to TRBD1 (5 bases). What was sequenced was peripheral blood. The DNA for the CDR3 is TGCGCCAGCAGCTTGCAGGGCTTGACTGAAGCTTTCTTT. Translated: CASSLQGLTEAFF.